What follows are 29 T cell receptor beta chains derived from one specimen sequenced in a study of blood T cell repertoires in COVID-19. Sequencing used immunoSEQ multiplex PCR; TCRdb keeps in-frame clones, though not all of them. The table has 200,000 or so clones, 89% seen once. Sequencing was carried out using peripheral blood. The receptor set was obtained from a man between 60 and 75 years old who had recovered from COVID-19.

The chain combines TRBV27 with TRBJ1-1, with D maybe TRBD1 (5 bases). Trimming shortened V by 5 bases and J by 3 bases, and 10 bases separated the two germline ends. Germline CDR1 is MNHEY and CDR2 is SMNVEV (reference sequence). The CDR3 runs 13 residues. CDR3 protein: CASSAGTDTEAFF. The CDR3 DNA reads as TGTGCCAGCAGTGCGGGGACGGACACTGAAGCTTTCTTT.

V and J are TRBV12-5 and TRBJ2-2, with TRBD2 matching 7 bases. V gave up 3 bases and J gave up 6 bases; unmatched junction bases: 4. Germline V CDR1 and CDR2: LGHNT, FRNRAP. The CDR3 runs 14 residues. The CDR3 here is CASGFAGVAGELFF. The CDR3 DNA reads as TGTGCTAGTGGTTTCGCGGGAGTGGCCGGGGAGCTGTTTTTT.

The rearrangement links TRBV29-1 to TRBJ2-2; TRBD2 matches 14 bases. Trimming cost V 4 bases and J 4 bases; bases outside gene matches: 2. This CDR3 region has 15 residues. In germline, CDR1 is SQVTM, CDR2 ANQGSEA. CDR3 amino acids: CSVGGLAGVTGELFF. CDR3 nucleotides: TGCAGCGTTGGGGGACTAGCGGGAGTCACCGGGGAGCTGTTTTTT.

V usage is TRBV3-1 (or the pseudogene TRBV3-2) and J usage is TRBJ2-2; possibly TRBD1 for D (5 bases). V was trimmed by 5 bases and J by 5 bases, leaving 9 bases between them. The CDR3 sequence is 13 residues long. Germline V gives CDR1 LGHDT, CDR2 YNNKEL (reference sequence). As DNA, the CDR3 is TGTGCCAGCAGCTCAGGGTTGACCGGGGAGCTGTTTTTT. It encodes CASSSGLTGELFF.

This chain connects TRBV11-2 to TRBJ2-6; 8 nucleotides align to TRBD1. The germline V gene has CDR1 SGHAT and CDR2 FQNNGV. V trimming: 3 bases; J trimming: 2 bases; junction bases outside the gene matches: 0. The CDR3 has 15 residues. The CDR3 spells CASSLDRAGANVLTF. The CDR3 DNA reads TGTGCCAGCAGCTTGGACAGGGCTGGGGCCAACGTCCTGACTTTC.

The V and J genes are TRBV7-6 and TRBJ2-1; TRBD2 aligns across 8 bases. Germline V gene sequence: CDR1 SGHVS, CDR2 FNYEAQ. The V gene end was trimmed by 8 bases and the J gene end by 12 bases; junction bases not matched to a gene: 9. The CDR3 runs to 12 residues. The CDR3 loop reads CASLQPGGVQFF. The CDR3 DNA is TGTGCCAGCTTACAGCCGGGAGGGGTGCAGTTCTTC.

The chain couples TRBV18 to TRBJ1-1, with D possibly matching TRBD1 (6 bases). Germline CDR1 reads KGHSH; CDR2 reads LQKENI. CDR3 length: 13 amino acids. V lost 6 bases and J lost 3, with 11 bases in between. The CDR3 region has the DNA TGTGCCAGCTCTTCGGACAGTTACACTGAAGCTTTCTTT. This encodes CASSSDSYTEAFF.

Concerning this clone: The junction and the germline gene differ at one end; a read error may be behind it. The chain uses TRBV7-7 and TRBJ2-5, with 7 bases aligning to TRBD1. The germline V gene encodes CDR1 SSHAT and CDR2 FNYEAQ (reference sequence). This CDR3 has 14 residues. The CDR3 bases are TGTGCTAGCAGCTTAGGGGGCTCTGGCGAGACCCAGTACTTC. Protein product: CASSLGGSGETQYF.

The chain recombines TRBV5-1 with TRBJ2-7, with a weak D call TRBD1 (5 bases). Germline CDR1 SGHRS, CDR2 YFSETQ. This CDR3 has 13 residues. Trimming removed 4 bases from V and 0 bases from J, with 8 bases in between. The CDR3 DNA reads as TGCGCCAGCAGCGTAGGGGACTCCTACGAGCAGTACTTC. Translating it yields CASSVGDSYEQYF.

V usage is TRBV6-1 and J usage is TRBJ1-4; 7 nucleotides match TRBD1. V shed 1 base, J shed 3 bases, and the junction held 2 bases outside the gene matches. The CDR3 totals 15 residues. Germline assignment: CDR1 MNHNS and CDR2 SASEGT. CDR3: CASSEVGTANEKLFF. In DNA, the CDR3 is TGTGCCAGCAGTGAAGTCGGGACAGCTAATGAAAAACTGTTTTTT.

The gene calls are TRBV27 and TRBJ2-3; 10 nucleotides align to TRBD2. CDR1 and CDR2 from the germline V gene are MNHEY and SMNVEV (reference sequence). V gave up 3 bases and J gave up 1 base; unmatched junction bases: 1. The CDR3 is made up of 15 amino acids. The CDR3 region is CASSFGTSGTDTQYF. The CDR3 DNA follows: TGTGCCAGCAGTTTTGGGACTAGCGGCACAGATACGCAGTATTTT.

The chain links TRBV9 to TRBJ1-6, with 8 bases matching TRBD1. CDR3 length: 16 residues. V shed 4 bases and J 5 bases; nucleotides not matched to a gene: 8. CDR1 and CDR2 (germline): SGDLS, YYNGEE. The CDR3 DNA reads TGTGCCAGCAGCCCCACCGGACAGGGACATAATTCACCCCTCCACTTT. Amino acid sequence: CASSPTGQGHNSPLHF.

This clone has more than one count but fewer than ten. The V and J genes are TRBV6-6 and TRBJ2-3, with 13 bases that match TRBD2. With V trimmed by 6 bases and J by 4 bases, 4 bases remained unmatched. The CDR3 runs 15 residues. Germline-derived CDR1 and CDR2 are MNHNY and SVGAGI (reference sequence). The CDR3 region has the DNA TGTGCCAGCAGGGGGACTAGCGGGGCATCAGATACGCAGTATTTT. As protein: CASRGTSGASDTQYF.

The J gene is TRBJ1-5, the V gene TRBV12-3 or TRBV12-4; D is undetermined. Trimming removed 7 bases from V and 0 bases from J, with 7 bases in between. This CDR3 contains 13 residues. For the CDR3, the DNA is TGTGCCAGCACCAGAAGTAGCAATCAGCCCCAGCATTTT. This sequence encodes CASTRSSNQPQHF.

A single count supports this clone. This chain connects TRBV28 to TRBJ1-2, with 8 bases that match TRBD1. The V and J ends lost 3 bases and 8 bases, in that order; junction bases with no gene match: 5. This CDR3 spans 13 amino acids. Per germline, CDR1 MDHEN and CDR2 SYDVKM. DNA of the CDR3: TGTGCCAGCAGTTTCGCAGGGGGCGGAGGCTACACCTTC. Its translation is CASSFAGGGGYTF.

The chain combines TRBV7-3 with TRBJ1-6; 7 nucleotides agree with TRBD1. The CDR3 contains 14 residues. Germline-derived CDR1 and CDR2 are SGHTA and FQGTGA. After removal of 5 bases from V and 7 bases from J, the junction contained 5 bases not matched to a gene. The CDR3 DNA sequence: TGTGCCAGCAGCGCAACAGGGGACAATTCACCCCTCCACTTT. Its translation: CASSATGDNSPLHF.

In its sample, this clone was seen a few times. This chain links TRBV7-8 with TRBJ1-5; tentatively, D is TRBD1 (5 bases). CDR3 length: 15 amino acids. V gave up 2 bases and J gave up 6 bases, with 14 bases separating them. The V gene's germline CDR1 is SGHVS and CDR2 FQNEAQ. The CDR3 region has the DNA TGTGCCAGCAGCTTAAGGGAGGGGCTGACTCAGCCCCAGCATTTT. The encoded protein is CASSLREGLTQPQHF.

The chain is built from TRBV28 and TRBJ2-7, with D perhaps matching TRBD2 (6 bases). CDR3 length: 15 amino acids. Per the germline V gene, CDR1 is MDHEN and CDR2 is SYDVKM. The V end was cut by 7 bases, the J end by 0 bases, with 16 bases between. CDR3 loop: CASTPWGLNSYEQYF. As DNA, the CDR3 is TGTGCCAGCACCCCCTGGGGACTTAACTCCTACGAGCAGTACTTC.

CDR3 region: CASSLGGQGGGEKLFF. CDR3 coding DNA: TGCGCCAGCAGCTTGGGCGGACAGGGAGGTGGTGAAAAACTGTTTTTT. This chain links TRBV5-1 with TRBJ1-4; 8 nucleotides agree with TRBD1. The CDR3 extends over 16 amino acids. V trimming: 0 bases; J trimming: 7 bases; junction bases outside the gene matches: 8. Germline V lookup: CDR1 SGHRS, CDR2 YFSETQ.

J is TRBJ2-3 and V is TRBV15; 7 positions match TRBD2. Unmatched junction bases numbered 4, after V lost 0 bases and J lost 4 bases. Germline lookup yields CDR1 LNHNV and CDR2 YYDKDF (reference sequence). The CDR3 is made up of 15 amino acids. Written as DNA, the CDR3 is TGTGCCACCAGCAGAGATCGTGCGGGGGCAGATACGCAGTATTTT. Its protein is CATSRDRAGADTQYF. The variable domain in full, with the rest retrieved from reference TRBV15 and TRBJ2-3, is DAMVIQNPRYQVTQFGKPVTLSCSQTLNHNVMYWYQQKSSQAPKLLFHYYDKDFNNEADTPDNFQSRRPNTSFCFLDIRSPGLGDTAMYLCATSRDRAGADTQYFGPGTRLTVL.

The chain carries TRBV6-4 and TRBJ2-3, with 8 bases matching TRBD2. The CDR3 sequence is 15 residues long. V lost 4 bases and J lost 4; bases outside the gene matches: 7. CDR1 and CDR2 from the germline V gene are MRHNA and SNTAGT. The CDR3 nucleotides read TGTGCCAGCAGTGGAAGCGGGAGACTCTCAGATACGCAGTATTTT. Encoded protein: CASSGSGRLSDTQYF.

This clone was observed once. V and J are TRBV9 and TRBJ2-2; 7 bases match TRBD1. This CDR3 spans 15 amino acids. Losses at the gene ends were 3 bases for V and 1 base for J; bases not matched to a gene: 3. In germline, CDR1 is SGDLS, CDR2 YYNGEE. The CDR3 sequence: CASSGRTGNTGELFF. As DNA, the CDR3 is TGTGCCAGCAGCGGAAGGACAGGGAACACCGGGGAGCTGTTTTTT. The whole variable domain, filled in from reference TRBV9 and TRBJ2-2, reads DSGVTQTPKHLITATGQRVTLRCSPRSGDLSVYWYQQSLDQGLQFLIQYYNGEERAKGNILERFSAQQFPDLHSELNLSSLELGDSALYFCASSGRTGNTGELFFGEGSRLTVL.

The CDR3 nucleotides read TGTGCCAGCAGTTTGACAGGGACCACCGGGGAGCTGTTTTTT. Residues: CASSLTGTTGELFF. The chain joins TRBV6-5 to TRBJ2-2, with TRBD1 matching 7 bases. The trim removed 4 bases at V and 4 bases at J, leaving 3 bases unmatched. CDR1 is MNHEY, CDR2 SVGAGI, per germline. The CDR3 length is 14 residues.

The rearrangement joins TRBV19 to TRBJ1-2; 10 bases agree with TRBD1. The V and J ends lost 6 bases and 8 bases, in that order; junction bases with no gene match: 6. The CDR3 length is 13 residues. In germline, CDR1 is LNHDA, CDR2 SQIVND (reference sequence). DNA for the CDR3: TGTGCCAGTAGACCGACAGGGGGCTTGGGCTACACCTTC. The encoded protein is CASRPTGGLGYTF.

CDR3 sequence (DNA): TGTGCCAGTAGTACGTCGTGGGCAGGGCCCGTGAGGAATGGCTACACCTTC. It yields the protein CASSTSWAGPVRNGYTF. The rearrangement joins TRBV19 to TRBJ1-2; tentatively, D is TRBD1 (5 bases). Per the germline V gene, CDR1 is LNHDA and CDR2 is SQIVND (reference sequence). V was clipped by 4 bases and J by 6 bases, with 24 bases between them. The CDR3 consists of 17 residues. Full variable domain (outside the CDR3, taken from reference TRBV19 and TRBJ1-2): DGGITQSPKYLFRKEGQNVTLSCEQNLNHDAMYWYRQDPGQGLRLIYYSQIVNDFQKGDIAEGYSVSREKKESFPLTVTSAQKNPTAFYLCASSTSWAGPVRNGYTFGSGTRLTVV.

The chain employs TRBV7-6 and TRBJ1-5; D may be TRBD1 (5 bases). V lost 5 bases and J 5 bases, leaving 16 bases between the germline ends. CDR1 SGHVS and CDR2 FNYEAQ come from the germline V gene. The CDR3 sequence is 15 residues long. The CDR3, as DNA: TGTGCCAGCAGCGCGGACACCGCGGTTGATCAGCCCCAGCATTTT. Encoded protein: CASSADTAVDQPQHF.

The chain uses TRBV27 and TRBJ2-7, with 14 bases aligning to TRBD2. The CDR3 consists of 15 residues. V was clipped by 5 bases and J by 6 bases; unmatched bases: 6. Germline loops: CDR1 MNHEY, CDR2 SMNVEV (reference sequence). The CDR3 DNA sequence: TGTGCCAGCAGTCCGGGACTAGCGGGAGTCCCCGAGCAGTACTTC. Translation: CASSPGLAGVPEQYF.

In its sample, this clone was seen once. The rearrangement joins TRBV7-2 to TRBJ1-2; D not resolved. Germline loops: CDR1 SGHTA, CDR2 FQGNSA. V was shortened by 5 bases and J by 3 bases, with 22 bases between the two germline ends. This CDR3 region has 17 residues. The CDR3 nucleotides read TGTGCCAGCAGCCCTCCCCAGGATTTCTACATCTACTATGGCTACACCTTC. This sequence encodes CASSPPQDFYIYYGYTF. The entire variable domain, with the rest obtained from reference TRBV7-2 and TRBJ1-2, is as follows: GAGVSQSPSNKVTEKGKDVELRCDPISGHTALYWYRQSLGQGLEFLIYFQGNSAPDKSGLPSDRFSAERTGGSVSTLTIQRTQQEDSAVYLCASSPPQDFYIYYGYTFGSGTRLTVV.

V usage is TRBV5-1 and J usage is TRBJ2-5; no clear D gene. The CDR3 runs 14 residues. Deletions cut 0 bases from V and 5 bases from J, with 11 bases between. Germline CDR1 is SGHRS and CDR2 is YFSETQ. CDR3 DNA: TGCGCCAGCAGCTTGGCCGGAGCTCGGGAGACCCAGTACTTC. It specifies CASSLAGARETQYF.